Following are 7 T cell receptor beta chains from one sample sequenced in a study of shared clonotypes between healthy human individuals. Naive CD8 populations comprised CD45RO-negative cells positively selected for CCR7, excluding terminally differentiated effector memory CD45RA+ cells. Generated by immunoSEQ multiplex PCR, the TCRdb table keeps only in-frame clones and is missing some. The sample has about 1,900,000 clones; approximately 94% are singletons. Source material: naive CD8+ T cells sorted from blood. The receptors here all came from a man aged 18 to 30 in good health.

A single count supports this clone. The V and J genes are TRBV7-2 and TRBJ2-2; tentative D call: TRBD2 (5 bases). This CDR3 spans 12 amino acids. CDR1 is SGHTA and CDR2 is FQGNSA in the germline V gene. Trimming took 4 bases from V and 6 from J, leaving 6 bases between them. The CDR3 here is CASSSLAGELFF. CDR3 nucleotides: TGTGCCAGCAGCTCACTAGCCGGGGAGCTGTTTTTT.

Points on this clone: At the DNA level, this CDR3 is encoded by other sequences in the same sample as well. J is TRBJ2-7 and V is TRBV2; unclear D gene. Germline values: CDR1 SNHLY, CDR2 FYNNEI. The CDR3 is 12 amino acids. The germline V and J ends were trimmed by 8 bases and 0 bases, with 8 bases remaining between them. The CDR3 DNA reads TGTGCCAGCCTTGGTTTCTCCTACGAGCAGTACTTC. It encodes CASLGFSYEQYF. Variable domain in full (rest from reference TRBV2 and TRBJ2-7): EPEVTQTPSHQVTQMGQEVILRCVPISNHLYFYWYRQILGQKVEFLVSFYNNEISEKSEIFDDQFSVERPDGSNFTLKIRSTKLEDSAMYFCASLGFSYEQYFGPGTRLTVT.

The chain is built from TRBV28 and TRBJ1-1, with D perhaps TRBD1 (5 bases). The CDR3 sequence is 14 residues long. The V end lost 3 bases, the J end lost 9 bases, and 17 bases lay between the germline ends. Germline lookup yields CDR1 MDHEN and CDR2 SYDVKM. Here the CDR3 reads CASSFHGVGEQAFF. CDR3 sequence (DNA): TGTGCCAGCAGTTTCCATGGGGTGGGGGAGCAAGCTTTCTTT.

The rearrangement joins TRBV5-1 to TRBJ1-4; D perhaps matches TRBD1 (5 bases). The length of the CDR3 is 15 residues. Trimming left V 4 bases short and J 8 bases short, with 18 bases between. Germline V lookup: CDR1 SGHRS, CDR2 YFSETQ. CDR3 sequence: CASSPLGQGGEKLFF. In DNA, the CDR3 is TGCGCCAGCAGCCCCCTCGGGCAGGGAGGGGAAAAACTGTTTTTT.

The rearrangement links TRBV2 to TRBJ2-2; 11 bases match TRBD2. CDR3 size: 18 residues. Trimming removed 9 bases from V and 1 base from J; junction bases left unmatched: 13. Germline V gene lookup returns CDR1 SNHLY and CDR2 FYNNEI. In nucleotides, the CDR3 is TGTGCCAGTCGAGAGACCCTCCTAGCGGGGGGGAACACCGGGGAGCTGTTTTTT. It specifies CASRETLLAGGNTGELFF.

This clone was counted once. V gene TRBV7-8 combines with J gene TRBJ2-7; 8 nucleotides line up with TRBD1. Germline assignment: CDR1 SGHVS and CDR2 FQNEAQ. The junction had 4 bases not matched to a gene; V was cut back by 2 bases and J by 4 bases. The CDR3 consists of 14 residues. This chain's CDR3 is CASSLSGGNYEQYF. DNA of the CDR3: TGTGCCAGCAGCTTATCAGGGGGCAATTACGAGCAGTACTTC.

This chain uses TRBV30 with TRBJ1-4; no clear D gene. The V gene's germline CDR1 is GTSNPN and CDR2 SVGIG (reference sequence). The length of the CDR3 is 14 residues. V lost 0 bases and J lost 4, with 9 bases in between. The CDR3, as DNA: TGTGCCTGGAGTGTACACAGCAATAATGAAAAACTGTTTTTT. Protein sequence: CAWSVHSNNEKLFF.